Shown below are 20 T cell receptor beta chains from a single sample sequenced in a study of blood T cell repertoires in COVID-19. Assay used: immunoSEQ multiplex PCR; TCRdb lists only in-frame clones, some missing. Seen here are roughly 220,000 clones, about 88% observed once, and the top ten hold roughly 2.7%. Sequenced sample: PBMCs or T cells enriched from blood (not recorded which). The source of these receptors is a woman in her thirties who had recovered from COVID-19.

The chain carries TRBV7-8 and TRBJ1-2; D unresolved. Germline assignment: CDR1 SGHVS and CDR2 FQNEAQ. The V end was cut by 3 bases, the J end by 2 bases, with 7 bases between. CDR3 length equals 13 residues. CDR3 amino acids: CASSFFQNYGYTF. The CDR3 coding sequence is TGTGCCAGCAGCTTTTTTCAGAACTATGGCTACACCTTC.

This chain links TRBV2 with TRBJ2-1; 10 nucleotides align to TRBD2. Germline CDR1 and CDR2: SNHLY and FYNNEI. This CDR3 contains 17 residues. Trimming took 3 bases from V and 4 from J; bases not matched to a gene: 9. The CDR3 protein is CASSELASGGPYNEQFF. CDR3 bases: TGTGCCAGCAGTGAGCTGGCTAGCGGGGGACCATACAATGAGCAGTTCTTC.

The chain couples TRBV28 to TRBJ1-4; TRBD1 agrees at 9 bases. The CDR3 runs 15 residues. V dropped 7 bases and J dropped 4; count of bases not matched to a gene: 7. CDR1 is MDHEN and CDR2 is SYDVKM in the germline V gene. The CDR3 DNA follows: TGTGCCAGCAATGGACAGGGGAGGAGTAATGAAAAACTGTTTTTT. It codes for CASNGQGRSNEKLFF.

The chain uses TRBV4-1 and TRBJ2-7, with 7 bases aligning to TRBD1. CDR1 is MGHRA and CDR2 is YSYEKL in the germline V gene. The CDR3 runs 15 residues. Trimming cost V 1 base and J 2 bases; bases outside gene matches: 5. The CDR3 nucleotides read TGCGCCAGCAGCCAAGTCTGGGACAGTACCTACGAGCAGTACTTC. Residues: CASSQVWDSTYEQYF.

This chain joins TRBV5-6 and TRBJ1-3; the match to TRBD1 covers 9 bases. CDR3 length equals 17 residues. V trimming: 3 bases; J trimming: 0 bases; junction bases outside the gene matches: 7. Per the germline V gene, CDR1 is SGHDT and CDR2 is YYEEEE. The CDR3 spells CASSSLTGGGSGNTIYF. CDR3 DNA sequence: TGTGCCAGCAGCTCCTTGACAGGGGGAGGCTCTGGAAACACCATATATTTT.

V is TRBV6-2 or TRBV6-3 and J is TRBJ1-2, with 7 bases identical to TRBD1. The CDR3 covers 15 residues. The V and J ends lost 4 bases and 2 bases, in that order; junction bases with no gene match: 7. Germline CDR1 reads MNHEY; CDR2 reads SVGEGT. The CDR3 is CASSSWDSPNYGYTF. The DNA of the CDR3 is TGTGCCAGCAGTTCCTGGGACAGCCCAAACTATGGCTACACCTTC.

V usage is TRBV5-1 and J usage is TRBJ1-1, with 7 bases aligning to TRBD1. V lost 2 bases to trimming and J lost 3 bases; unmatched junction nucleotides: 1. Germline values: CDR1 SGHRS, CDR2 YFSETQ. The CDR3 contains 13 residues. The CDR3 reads CASSFQGDTEAFF. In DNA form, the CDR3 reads TGCGCCAGCAGCTTTCAGGGGGACACTGAAGCTTTCTTT.

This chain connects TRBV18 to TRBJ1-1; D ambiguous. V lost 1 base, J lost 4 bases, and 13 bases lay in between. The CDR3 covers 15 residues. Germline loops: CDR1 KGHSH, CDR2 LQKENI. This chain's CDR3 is CASSPLTGGSTEAFF. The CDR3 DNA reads TGTGCCAGCTCACCACTGACGGGAGGTAGCACTGAAGCTTTCTTT. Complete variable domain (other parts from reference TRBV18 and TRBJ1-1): NAGVMQNPRHLVRRRGQEARLRCSPMKGHSHVYWYRQLPEEGLKFMVYLQKENIIDESGMPKERFSAEFPKEGPSILRIQQVVRGDSAAYFCASSPLTGGSTEAFFGQGTRLTVV.

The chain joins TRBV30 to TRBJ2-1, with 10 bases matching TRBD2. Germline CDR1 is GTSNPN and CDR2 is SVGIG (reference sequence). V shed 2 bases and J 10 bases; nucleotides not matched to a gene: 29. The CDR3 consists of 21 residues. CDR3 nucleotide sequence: TGTGCCTGGAGTTTGGAGGTCGAACAGCGGGGGGGCCAGCCATGGATCATGGAGCAGTTCTTC. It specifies CAWSLEVEQRGGQPWIMEQFF. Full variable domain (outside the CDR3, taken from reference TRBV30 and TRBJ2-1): SQTIHQWPATLVQPVGSPLSLECTVEGTSNPNLYWYRQAAGRGLQLLFYSVGIGQISSEVPQNLSASRPQDRQFILSSKKLLLSDSGFYLCAWSLEVEQRGGQPWIMEQFFGPGTRLTVL.

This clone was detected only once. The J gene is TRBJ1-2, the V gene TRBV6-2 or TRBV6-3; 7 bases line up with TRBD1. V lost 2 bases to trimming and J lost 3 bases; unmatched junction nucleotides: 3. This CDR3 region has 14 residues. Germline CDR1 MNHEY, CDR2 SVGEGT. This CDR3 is CASSYIGTDYGYTF. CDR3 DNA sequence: TGTGCCAGCAGTTACATCGGGACAGACTATGGCTACACCTTC.

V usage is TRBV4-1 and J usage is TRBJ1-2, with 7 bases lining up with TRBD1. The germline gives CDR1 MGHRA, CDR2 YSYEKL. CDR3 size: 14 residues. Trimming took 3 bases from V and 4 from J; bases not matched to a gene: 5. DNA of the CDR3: TGCGCCAGCAGCCAGATGACAGGGTTCTATGGCTACACCTTC. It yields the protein CASSQMTGFYGYTF.

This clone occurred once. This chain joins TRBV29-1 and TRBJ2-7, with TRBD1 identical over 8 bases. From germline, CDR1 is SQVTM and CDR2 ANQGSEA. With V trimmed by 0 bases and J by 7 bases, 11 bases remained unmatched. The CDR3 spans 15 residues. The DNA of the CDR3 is TGCAGCGTTGAAGATCGCGCCAGGGGGCGAAGGGAGCAGTACTTC. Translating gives CSVEDRARGRREQYF.

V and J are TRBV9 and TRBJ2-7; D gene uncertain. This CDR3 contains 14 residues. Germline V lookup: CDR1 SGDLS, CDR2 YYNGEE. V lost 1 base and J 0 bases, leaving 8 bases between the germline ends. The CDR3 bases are TGTGCCAGCAGCGTACGGCAGGACTCCTACGAGCAGTACTTC. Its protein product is CASSVRQDSYEQYF. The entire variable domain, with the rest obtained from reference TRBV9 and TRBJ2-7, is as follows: DSGVTQTPKHLITATGQRVTLRCSPRSGDLSVYWYQQSLDQGLQFLIQYYNGEERAKGNILERFSAQQFPDLHSELNLSSLELGDSALYFCASSVRQDSYEQYFGPGTRLTVT.

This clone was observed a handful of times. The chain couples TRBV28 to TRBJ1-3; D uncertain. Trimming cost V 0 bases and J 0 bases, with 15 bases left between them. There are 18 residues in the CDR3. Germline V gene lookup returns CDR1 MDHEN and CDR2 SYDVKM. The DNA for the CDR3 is TGTGCCAGCAGTTTATGGGACCCTCGGAGGCTCTCTGGAAACACCATATATTTT. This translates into CASSLWDPRRLSGNTIYF. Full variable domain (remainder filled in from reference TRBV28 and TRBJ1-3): DVKVTQSSRYLVKRTGEKVFLECVQDMDHENMFWYRQDPGLGLRLIYFSYDVKMKEKGDIPEGYSVSREKKERFSLILESASTNQTSMYLCASSLWDPRRLSGNTIYFGEGSWLTVV.

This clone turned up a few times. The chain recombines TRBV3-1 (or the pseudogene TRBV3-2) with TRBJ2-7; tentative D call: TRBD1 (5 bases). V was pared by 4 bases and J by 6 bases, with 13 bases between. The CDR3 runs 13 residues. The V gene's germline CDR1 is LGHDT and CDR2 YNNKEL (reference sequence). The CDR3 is CASSRVRDGEQYF. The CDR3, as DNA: TGTGCCAGCAGCCGGGTCAGGGATGGCGAGCAGTACTTC.

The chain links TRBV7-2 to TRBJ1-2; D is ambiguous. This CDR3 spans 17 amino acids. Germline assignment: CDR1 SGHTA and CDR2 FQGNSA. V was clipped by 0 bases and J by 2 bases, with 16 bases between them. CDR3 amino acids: CASSLAQYREQNYGYTF. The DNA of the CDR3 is TGTGCCAGCAGCTTAGCGCAATACAGAGAACAAAACTATGGCTACACCTTC.

DNA for the CDR3: TGCGCCAGCAGTCACGGGTCCCACGAGCAGTACTTC. Protein: CASSHGSHEQYF. The chain combines TRBV23-1 with TRBJ2-7, with D uncertain. TRBV23-1 is annotated as an ORF whose role is uncertain. Trimming took off 3 bases at V and 5 bases at J, with 8 bases between the two ends. The CDR3 spans 12 residues.

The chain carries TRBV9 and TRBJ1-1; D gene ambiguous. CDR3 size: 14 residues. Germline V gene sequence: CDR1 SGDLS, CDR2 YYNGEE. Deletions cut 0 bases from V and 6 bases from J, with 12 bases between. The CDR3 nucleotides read TGTGCCAGCAGCGTAGGTCCGGGGTACCCTGAAGCTTTCTTT. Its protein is CASSVGPGYPEAFF.

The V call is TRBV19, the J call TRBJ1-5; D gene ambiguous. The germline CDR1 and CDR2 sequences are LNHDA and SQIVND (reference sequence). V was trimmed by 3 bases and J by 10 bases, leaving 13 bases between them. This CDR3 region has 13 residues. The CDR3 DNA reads TGTGCCAGTAGTATGGCACGACTGGATCCCCAGCATTTT. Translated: CASSMARLDPQHF.

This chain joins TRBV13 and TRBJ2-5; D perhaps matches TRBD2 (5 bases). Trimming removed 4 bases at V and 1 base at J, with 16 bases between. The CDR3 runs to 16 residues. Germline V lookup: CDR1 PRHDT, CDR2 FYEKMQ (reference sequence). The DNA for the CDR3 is TGTGCCAGCAGCTCCCGACTGGCTAGCCCCCAAGAGACCCAGTACTTC. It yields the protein CASSSRLASPQETQYF. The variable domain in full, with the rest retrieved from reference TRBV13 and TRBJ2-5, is AAGVIQSPRHLIKEKRETATLKCYPIPRHDTVYWYQQGPGQDPQFLISFYEKMQSDKGSIPDRFSAQQFSDYHSELNMSSLELGDSALYFCASSSRLASPQETQYFGPGTRLLVL.